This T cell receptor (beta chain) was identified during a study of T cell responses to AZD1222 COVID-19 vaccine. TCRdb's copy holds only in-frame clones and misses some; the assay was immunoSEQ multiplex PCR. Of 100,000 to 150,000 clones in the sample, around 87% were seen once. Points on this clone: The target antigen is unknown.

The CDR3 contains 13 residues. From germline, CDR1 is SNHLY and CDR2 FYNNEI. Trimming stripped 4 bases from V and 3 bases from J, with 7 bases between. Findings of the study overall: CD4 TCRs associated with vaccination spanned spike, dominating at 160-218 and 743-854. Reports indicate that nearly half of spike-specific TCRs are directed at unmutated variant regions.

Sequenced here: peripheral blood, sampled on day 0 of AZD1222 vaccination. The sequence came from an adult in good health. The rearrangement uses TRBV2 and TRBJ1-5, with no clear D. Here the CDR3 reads CASSVGLNQPQHF. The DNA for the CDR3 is TGTGCCAGCAGTGTAGGTCTCAATCAGCCCCAGCATTTT.